These 23 T cell receptor beta chains originate from one sample sequenced in a study of CD8+CD57+ T cells in acquired aplastic anemia. The TCR beta profiling, which covered VDJ combination and CDR3 sequence, was carried out using genomic DNA as the template. From the reads, TCRdb called clonotypes with MiXCR, one entry per CDR3 protein. This sample has about 170,000 distinct CDR3 sequences, with roughly 63% found just once. Sequencing was carried out using sorted CD4+, CD8+, or CD8+CD57+ T cells (not recorded which) from PBMCs. Receptor source: a human donor in good health.

Only one count was recorded for this clonotype. The CDR3 end shows no conserved phenylalanine or tryptophan, and so a read error is likely. V and J are TRBV29-1 and TRBJ2-7; the D is unclear. This CDR3 is built from 11 residues. V was shortened by 7 bases and J by 1 base, with 8 bases between the two germline ends. From germline, CDR1 is SQVTM and CDR2 ANQGSEA. This CDR3 reads CSAETSYEQYL. As DNA, the CDR3 is TGCAGCGCAGAAACGTCCTACGAGCAGTACCTC.

The rearrangement joins TRBV6-2 or TRBV6-3 to TRBJ2-3, with D hard to call. The CDR3 is 16 amino acids. Between the trimmed V and J ends, which lost 4 bases and 1 base, there was a span of 15 bases. Germline lookup yields CDR1 MNHEY and CDR2 SVGEGT. CDR3 sequence (DNA): TGTGCCAGCAGTTTATTCCTAGATTGGGGCACAGATACGCAGTATTTT. This encodes CASSLFLDWGTDTQYF.

The rearrangement uses TRBV20-1 and TRBJ1-1; 11 nucleotides match TRBD1. Germline lookup yields CDR1 DFQATT and CDR2 SNEGSKA (reference sequence). Trimming cost V 1 base and J 7 bases; bases outside gene matches: 14. This CDR3 has 17 residues. DNA of the CDR3: TGCAGTGCTAGAGCCCCCGGGACAGGGGGTGGTGGTAATGAAGCTTTCTTT. Amino acid sequence: CSARAPGTGGGGNEAFF.

This clonotype was observed a single time. The V and J genes are TRBV5-1 and TRBJ1-1; D unresolved. Germline V gene lookup returns CDR1 SGHRS and CDR2 YFSETQ. Trimming removed 4 bases at V and 0 bases at J, with 16 bases between. This CDR3 has 16 residues. The CDR3 is CASSPERPSVNTEAFF. The DNA of the CDR3 is TGCGCCAGCAGCCCCGAGCGGCCCTCAGTGAACACTGAAGCTTTCTTT.

The chain combines TRBV29-1 with TRBJ2-5; TRBD2 is a possible D gene (5 bases). The CDR3 spans 11 residues. Germline CDR1 and CDR2: SQVTM and ANQGSEA. V lost 5 bases, J lost 4 bases, and 8 bases lay in between. As DNA, the CDR3 is TGCAGCGTTTCCAGCGGAGAGACCCAGTACTTC. Translated: CSVSSGETQYF.

This clonotype came up once. This chain links TRBV2 with TRBJ2-5, with 10 bases identical to TRBD2. This CDR3 spans 15 amino acids. The J segment lost 4 bases and the V segment lost 5 bases, leaving 7 bases of the junction unmatched. CDR1 and CDR2 from the germline V gene are SNHLY and FYNNEI. The CDR3 is CASSPLAGEGETQYF. The CDR3 DNA sequence: TGTGCCAGCAGTCCGCTAGCGGGGGAAGGAGAGACCCAGTACTTC.

This rearrangement joins TRBV10-3 to TRBJ2-1; the match to TRBD2 covers 10 bases. This CDR3 is 12 amino acids long. V trimming: 10 bases; J trimming: 7 bases; junction bases outside the gene matches: 4. The V gene's germline CDR1 is ENHRY and CDR2 SYGVKD. The CDR3 DNA sequence: TGTGCCACCGGACTAGCGGAGAATGAGCAGTTCTTC. It encodes CATGLAENEQFF.

This clonotype occurred many times. The V call is TRBV12-3 or TRBV12-4, the J call TRBJ1-2; D might be TRBD1 (5 bases). V was pared by 5 bases and J by 0 bases, with 16 bases between. The CDR3 totals 16 residues. CDR3 DNA: TGTGCCAGCAGTCCGAGGGACCATGGGCCTAACTATGGCTACACCTTC. This gives the protein CASSPRDHGPNYGYTF.

This rearrangement joins TRBV19 to TRBJ2-7, with 7 positions matching TRBD1. CDR3 size: 14 residues. Trimming removed 5 bases from V and 4 bases from J; junction bases left unmatched: 8. Germline V gene lookup returns CDR1 LNHDA and CDR2 SQIVND (reference sequence). Here the CDR3 DNA reads TGTGCCAGTAGTGTCGCCGGGACAGTGTACGAGCAGTACTTC. Translated, it gives CASSVAGTVYEQYF.

This clonotype was observed at least ten times. Here the CDR3 reads CASSIENRGNQPQHF. CDR3 nucleotide sequence: TGTGCCAGTAGTATAGAAAACAGGGGCAATCAGCCCCAGCATTTT. V gene TRBV19 combines with J gene TRBJ1-5, with D tentatively TRBD1 (6 bases). The CDR3 is made up of 15 amino acids. Germline loops: CDR1 LNHDA, CDR2 SQIVND (reference sequence). V lost 0 bases and J lost 2, with 8 bases in between.

This clonotype came up once. Compared with germline, one end of the junction differs, possibly owing to a read error. The V and J genes are TRBV2 and TRBJ2-7, with D possibly called TRBD1 or TRBD2 (5 bases each). Germline CDR1 is SNHLY and CDR2 is FYNNEI. The CDR3 is made up of 11 amino acids. For the CDR3, the DNA is TGTGCCAGCAGTGAGCAAGGGGAGCGCCGTTTC. Translation: CASSEQGERRF. Together with reference TRBV2 and TRBJ2-7, the CDR3 gives the full variable domain: EPEVTQTPSHQVTQMGQEVILRCVPISNHLYFYWYRQILGQKVEFLVSFYNNEISEKSEIFDDQFSVERPDGSNFTLKIRSTKLEDSAMYFCASSEQGERRFGPGTRLTVT.

V is TRBV20-1 and J is TRBJ2-1; 12 positions agree with TRBD2. Trimming at V came to 4 bases and at J to 1 base, leaving 2 bases not matched to a gene. The CDR3 is made up of 15 amino acids. Germline-derived CDR1 and CDR2 are DFQATT and SNEGSKA (reference sequence). The CDR3 sequence is CSAKGLAGSYNEQFF. The CDR3 DNA sequence: TGCAGTGCTAAAGGACTAGCGGGGTCCTACAATGAGCAGTTCTTC.

This clonotype was picked up many times. V usage is TRBV2 and J usage is TRBJ2-5, with D tentatively TRBD1 (6 bases). V shed 3 bases and J shed 4 bases, with 6 bases lying between them. Germline CDR1 SNHLY, CDR2 FYNNEI. This CDR3 comprises 12 residues. The chain's CDR3 is CASSEGAETQYF. CDR3 DNA: TGTGCCAGCAGTGAGGGGGCAGAGACCCAGTACTTC.

This clonotype was recorded at least ten times. The gene calls are TRBV28 and TRBJ2-3; either TRBD1 or TRBD2 may supply D (5 bases each). The V and J ends lost 7 bases and 5 bases respectively, with 19 bases between them. Germline V CDR1 and CDR2: MDHEN, SYDVKM. This CDR3 region has 15 residues. The CDR3 is CASTPLGERRDTQYF. For the CDR3, the DNA is TGTGCCAGCACTCCTTTGGGGGAGAGGCGAGATACGCAGTATTTT. Drawing the rest from reference TRBV28 and TRBJ2-3, the complete variable domain is DVKVTQSSRYLVKRTGEKVFLECVQDMDHENMFWYRQDPGLGLRLIYFSYDVKMKEKGDIPEGYSVSREKKERFSLILESASTNQTSMYLCASTPLGERRDTQYFGPGTRLTVL.

V is TRBV7-9 and J is TRBJ2-7; TRBD1 agrees at 7 bases. V dropped 4 bases and J dropped 0; count of bases not matched to a gene: 6. The germline V gene has CDR1 SEHNR and CDR2 FQNEAQ (reference sequence). The CDR3 has 15 amino acids. The CDR3 sequence: CASSSTGTASYEQYF. The CDR3 DNA reads TGTGCCAGCAGCTCCACCGGGACAGCCTCCTACGAGCAGTACTTC.

A word on this clonotype: Mismatch with germline at one junction end may stem from a read error. The gene calls are TRBV10-1 and TRBJ1-1, with 7 bases fitting TRBD1. The germline V gene has CDR1 WNHNN and CDR2 SYGVQD (reference sequence). The CDR3 extends over 14 amino acids. The CDR3 DNA follows: TGTGCCATCAGTGAGACAGGGAGTGGGACTGAAGCTTCCTTT. Protein product: CAISETGSGTEASF.

This clonotype has at least ten counts. One junction end disagrees with the germline gene, perhaps due to a read error. The chain combines TRBV10-2 with TRBJ2-5, with D unresolved. CDR1 is WSHSY and CDR2 is SAAADI in the germline V gene. CDR3 length: 14 amino acids. The chain's CDR3 is CASSDAGFQEIQYF. The CDR3 DNA follows: TGCGCCAGCAGTGACGCCGGATTCCAAGAGATCCAGTACTTC.

This clonotype was observed once. This chain uses TRBV2 with TRBJ2-5; D possibly corresponds to TRBD2 (7 bases). The ends were cut back, 3 bases at V and 5 bases at J, with 10 bases in the middle. This CDR3 comprises 13 residues. Germline V gene sequence: CDR1 SNHLY, CDR2 FYNNEI. CDR3 in DNA: TGTGCCAGCAGTGACGGGGGGCGGGAGACCCAGTACTTC. Encoded protein: CASSDGGRETQYF. Drawing the rest from reference TRBV2 and TRBJ2-5, the complete variable domain is EPEVTQTPSHQVTQMGQEVILRCVPISNHLYFYWYRQILGQKVEFLVSFYNNEISEKSEIFDDQFSVERPDGSNFTLKIRSTKLEDSAMYFCASSDGGRETQYFGPGTRLLVL.

This clonotype was seen more than once but under ten times. The V gene is TRBV18, the J gene TRBJ1-1, with a weak D call TRBD1 (5 bases). Germline V lookup: CDR1 KGHSH, CDR2 LQKENI. With 3 bases removed from V and 4 bases from J, the gap between germline ends came to 15 bases. The CDR3 is 15 amino acids. In nucleotides, the CDR3 is TGTGCCAGCTCACCGATGGCAGGGATAAGCACTGAAGCTTTCTTT. Amino acids: CASSPMAGISTEAFF.

This clonotype has a handful of counts. The J gene is TRBJ1-3, the V gene TRBV7-3; TRBD1 is a possible D gene (5 bases). Germline lookup yields CDR1 SGHTA and CDR2 FQGTGA. The CDR3 contains 14 residues. Trimming pared 1 base from V and 8 bases from J, leaving 12 bases between. DNA of the CDR3: TGTGCCAGCAGCTTAAGGGTTGGGGCTGACACCATATATTTT. It is translated as CASSLRVGADTIYF.

CDR3 sequence: CASRPGQGGYTF. The CDR3 nucleotides are TGTGCCAGCAGGCCGGGACAGGGAGGCTACACCTTC. The chain uses TRBV2 and TRBJ1-2, with 9 bases identical to TRBD1. CDR1 and CDR2 from the germline V gene are SNHLY and FYNNEI. The CDR3 extends over 12 amino acids. Unmatched junction bases numbered 4, after V lost 6 bases and J lost 8 bases.

The chain combines TRBV6-6 with TRBJ1-2; D is unclear. This CDR3 has 17 amino acids. The germline V and J ends were trimmed by 0 bases and 8 bases, with 22 bases remaining between them. Germline V gene sequence: CDR1 MNHNY, CDR2 SVGAGI (reference sequence). CDR3 protein: CASSYSTSGRAWVGYTF. Here the CDR3 DNA reads TGTGCCAGCAGTTACTCGACTAGCGGGAGGGCTTGGGTCGGCTACACCTTC.

This clonotype came up many times. CDR3 protein: CASSYVSSYDEQYF. The CDR3 DNA reads TGTGCCAGCAGTTACGTCTCTTCGTACGACGAGCAGTACTTC. This chain connects TRBV6-5 to TRBJ2-7; no definite D call. The length of the CDR3 is 14 residues. Germline V gene lookup returns CDR1 MNHEY and CDR2 SVGAGI. V was shortened by 2 bases and J by 5 bases, with 13 bases between the two germline ends.